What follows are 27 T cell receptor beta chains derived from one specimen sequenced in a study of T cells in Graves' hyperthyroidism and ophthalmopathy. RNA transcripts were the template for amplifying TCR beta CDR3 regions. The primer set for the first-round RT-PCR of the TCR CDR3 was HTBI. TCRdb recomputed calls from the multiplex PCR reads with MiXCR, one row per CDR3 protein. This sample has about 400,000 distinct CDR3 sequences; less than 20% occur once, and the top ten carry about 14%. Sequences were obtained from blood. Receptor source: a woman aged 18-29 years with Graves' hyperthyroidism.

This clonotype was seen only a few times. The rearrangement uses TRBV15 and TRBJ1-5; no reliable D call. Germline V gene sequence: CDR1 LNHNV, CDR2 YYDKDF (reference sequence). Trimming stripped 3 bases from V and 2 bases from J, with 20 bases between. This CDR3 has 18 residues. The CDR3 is CATSREEIYAIGNQPQHF. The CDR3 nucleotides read TGTGCCACCAGCAGGGAGGAGATCTACGCAATAGGCAATCAGCCCCAGCATTTT.

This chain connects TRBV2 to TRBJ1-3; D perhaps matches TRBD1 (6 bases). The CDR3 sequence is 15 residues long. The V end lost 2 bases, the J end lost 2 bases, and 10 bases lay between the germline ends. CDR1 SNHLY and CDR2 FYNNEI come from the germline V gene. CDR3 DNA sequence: TGTGCCAGCAGTGAAAACAGGGTGGCTGGAAACACCATATATTTT. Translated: CASSENRVAGNTIYF.

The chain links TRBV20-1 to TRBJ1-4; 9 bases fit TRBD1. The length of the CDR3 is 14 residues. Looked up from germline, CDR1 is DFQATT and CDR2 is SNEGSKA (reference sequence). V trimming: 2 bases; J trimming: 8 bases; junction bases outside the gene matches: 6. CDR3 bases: TGCAGTGCTAGAAAAACAGGGGGCGGGGAAAAACTGTTTTTT. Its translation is CSARKTGGGEKLFF.

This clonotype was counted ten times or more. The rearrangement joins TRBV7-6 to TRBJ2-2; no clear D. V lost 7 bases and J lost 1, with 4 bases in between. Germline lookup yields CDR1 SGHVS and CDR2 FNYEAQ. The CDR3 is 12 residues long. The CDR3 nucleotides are TGTGCCAGCACGGAGAACACCGGGGAGCTGTTTTTT. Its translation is CASTENTGELFF. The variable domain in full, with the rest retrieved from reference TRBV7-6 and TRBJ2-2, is GAGVSQSPRYKVTKRGQDVALRCDPISGHVSLYWYRQALGQGPEFLTYFNYEAQQDKSGLPNDRFSAERPEGSISTLTIQRTEQRDSAMYRCASTENTGELFFGEGSRLTVL.

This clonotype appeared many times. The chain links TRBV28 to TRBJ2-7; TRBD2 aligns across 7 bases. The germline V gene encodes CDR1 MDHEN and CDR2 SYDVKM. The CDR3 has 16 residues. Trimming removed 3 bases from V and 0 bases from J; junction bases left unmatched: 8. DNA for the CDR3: TGTGCCAGCAGTTTGCCTTCTAGCGGAGACTCCTACGAGCAGTACTTC. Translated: CASSLPSSGDSYEQYF.

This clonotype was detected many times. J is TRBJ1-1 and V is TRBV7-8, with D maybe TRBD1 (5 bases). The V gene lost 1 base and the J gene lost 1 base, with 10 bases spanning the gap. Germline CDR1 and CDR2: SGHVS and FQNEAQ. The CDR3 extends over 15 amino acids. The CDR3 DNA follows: TGTGCCAGCAGCTTAGTAGGGGAACCGAACACTGAAGCTTTCTTT. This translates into CASSLVGEPNTEAFF.

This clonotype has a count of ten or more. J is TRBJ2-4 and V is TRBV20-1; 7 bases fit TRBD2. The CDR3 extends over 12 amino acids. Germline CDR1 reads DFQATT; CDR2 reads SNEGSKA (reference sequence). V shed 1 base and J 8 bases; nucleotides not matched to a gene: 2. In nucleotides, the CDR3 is TGCAGTGCTAGAGTGGGGGGGGACATTCAGTACTTC. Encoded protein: CSARVGGDIQYF.

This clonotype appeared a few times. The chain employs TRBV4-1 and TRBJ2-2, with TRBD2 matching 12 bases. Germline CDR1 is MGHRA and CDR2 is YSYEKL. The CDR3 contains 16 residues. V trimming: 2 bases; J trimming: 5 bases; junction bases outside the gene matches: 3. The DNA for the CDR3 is TGCGCCAGCAGCCAACAGACTAGCGGGAGAACCGGGGAGCTGTTTTTT. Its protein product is CASSQQTSGRTGELFF.

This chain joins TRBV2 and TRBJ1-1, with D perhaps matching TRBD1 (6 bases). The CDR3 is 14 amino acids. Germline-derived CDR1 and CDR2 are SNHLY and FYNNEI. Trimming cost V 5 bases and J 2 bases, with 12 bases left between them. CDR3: CASSRDTVNTEAFF. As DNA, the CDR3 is TGTGCCAGCAGTAGGGACACCGTTAACACTGAAGCTTTCTTT.

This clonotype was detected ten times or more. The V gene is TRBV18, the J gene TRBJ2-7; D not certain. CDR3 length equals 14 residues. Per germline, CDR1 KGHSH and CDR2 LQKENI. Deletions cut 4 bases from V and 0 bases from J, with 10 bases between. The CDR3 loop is CASSLETVSYEQYF. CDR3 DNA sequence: TGTGCCAGCTCACTCGAGACTGTCTCCTACGAGCAGTACTTC.

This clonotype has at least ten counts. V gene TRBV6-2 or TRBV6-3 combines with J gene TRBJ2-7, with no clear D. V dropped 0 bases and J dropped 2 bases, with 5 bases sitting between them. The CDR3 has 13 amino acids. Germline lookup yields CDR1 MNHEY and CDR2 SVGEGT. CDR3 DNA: TGTGCCAGCAGTTACTCTGCGCCCTACGAGCAGTACTTC. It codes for CASSYSAPYEQYF.

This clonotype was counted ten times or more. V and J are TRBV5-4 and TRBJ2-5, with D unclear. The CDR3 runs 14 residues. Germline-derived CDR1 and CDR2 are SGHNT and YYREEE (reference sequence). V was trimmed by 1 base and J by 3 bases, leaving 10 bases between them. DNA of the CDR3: TGTGCCAGCAGCTTGTGGGGAAGAGAAGAGACCCAGTACTTC. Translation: CASSLWGREETQYF.

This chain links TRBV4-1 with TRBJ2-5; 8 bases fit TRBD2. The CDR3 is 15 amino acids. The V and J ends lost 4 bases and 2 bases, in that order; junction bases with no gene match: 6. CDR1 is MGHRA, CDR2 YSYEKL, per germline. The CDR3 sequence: CASSPPLAAQETQYF. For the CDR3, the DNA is TGCGCCAGCAGCCCCCCACTAGCGGCGCAAGAGACCCAGTACTTC.

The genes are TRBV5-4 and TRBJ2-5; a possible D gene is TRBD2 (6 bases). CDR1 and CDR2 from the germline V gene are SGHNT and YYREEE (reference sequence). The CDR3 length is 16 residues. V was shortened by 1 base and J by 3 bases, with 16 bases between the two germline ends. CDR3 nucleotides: TGTGCCAGCAGCTTGATGGGGTGGGGGGAGGAAGAGACCCAGTACTTC. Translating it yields CASSLMGWGEEETQYF. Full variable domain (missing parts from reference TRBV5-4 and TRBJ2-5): ETGVTQSPTHLIKTRGQQVTLRCSSQSGHNTVSWYQQALGQGPQFIFQYYREEENGRGNFPPRFSGLQFPNYSSELNVNALELDDSALYLCASSLMGWGEEETQYFGPGTRLLVL.

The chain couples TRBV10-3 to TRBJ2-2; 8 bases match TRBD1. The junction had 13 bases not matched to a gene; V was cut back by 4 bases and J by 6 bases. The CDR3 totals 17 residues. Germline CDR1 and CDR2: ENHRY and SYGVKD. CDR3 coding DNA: TGTGCCATCAGTGGAACCCGGGACAGGCTAGTTTCCGGGGAGCTGTTTTTT. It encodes CAISGTRDRLVSGELFF.

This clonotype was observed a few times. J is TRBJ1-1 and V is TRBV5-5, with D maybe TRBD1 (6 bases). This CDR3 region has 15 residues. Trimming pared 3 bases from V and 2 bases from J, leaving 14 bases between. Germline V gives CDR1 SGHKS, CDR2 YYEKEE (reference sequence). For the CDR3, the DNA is TGTGCCAGCAGCTCCAGGACAGCCTCTAACACTGAAGCTTTCTTT. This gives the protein CASSSRTASNTEAFF.

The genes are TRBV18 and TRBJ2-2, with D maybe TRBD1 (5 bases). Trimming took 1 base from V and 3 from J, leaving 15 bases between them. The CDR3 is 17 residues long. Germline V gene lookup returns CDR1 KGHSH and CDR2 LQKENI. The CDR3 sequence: CASSPRSGIVDTGELFF. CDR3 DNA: TGTGCCAGCTCACCACGGTCAGGGATCGTCGACACCGGGGAGCTGTTTTTT.

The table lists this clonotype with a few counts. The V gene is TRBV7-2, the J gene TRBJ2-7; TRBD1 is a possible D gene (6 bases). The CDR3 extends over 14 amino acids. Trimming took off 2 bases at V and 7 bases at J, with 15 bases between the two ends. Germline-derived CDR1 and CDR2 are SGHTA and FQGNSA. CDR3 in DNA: TGTGCCAGCAGCTTATGGGGGCCCCTAACGGAGCAGTACTTC. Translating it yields CASSLWGPLTEQYF.

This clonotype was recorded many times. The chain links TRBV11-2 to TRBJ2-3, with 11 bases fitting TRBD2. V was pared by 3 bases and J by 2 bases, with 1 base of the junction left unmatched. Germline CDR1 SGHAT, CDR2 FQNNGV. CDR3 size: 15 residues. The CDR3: CASSLGLADTDTQYF. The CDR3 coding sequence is TGTGCCAGCAGCTTGGGACTAGCGGACACAGATACGCAGTATTTT.

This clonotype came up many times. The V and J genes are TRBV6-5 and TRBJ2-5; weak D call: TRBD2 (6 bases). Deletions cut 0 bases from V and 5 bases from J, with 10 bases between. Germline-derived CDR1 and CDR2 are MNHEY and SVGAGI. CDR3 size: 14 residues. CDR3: CASSYSEGLETQYF. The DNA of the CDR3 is TGTGCCAGCAGTTACTCGGAGGGGCTGGAGACCCAGTACTTC.

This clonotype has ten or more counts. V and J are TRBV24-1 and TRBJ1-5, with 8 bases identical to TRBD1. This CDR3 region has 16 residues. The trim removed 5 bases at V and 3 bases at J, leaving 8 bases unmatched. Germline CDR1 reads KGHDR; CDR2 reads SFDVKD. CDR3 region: CATSAAGGADNQPQHF. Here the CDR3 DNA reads TGTGCCACCAGTGCTGCAGGGGGCGCGGACAATCAGCCCCAGCATTTT.

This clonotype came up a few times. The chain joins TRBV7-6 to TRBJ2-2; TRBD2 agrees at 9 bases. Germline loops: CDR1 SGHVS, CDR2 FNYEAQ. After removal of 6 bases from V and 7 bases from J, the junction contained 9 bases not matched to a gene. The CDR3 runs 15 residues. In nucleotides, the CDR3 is TGTGCCAGCAGGCTGACTAGCGGAGCGGGCGGGGAGCTGTTTTTT. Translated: CASRLTSGAGGELFF.

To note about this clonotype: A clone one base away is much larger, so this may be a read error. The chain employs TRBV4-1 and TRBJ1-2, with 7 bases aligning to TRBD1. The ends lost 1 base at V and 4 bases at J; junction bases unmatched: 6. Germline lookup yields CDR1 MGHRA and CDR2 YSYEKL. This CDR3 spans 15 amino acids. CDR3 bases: TGCGCCAGCAGCCAAGTGGCGACAGGGATCTATGGCTACACCTTC. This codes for CASSQVATGIYGYTF.

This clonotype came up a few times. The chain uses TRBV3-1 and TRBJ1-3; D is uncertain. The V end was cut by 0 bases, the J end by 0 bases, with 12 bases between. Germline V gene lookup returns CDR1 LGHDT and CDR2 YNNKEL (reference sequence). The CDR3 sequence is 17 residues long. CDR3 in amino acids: CASSQDRTVGSGNTIYF. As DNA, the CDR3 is TGTGCCAGCAGCCAAGATCGCACAGTCGGCTCTGGAAACACCATATATTTT.

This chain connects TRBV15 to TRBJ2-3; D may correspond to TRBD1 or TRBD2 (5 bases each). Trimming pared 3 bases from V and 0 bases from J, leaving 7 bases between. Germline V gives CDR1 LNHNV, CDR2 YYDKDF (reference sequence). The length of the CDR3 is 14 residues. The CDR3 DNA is TGTGCCACCAGCAGCCGGGACAGCACAGATACGCAGTATTTT. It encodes CATSSRDSTDTQYF.

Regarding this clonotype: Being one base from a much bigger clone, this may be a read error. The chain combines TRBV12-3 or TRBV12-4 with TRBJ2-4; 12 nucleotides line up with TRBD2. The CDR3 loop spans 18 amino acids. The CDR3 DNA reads TGTGCCTGCAGTCAACTAGCGGGGGGATCCAGAGCCAAAAACATTCAGTACTTC. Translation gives CACSQLAGGSRAKNIQYF.

CDR3 in DNA: TGTGCCAGTAGTATAGAAGGCGCGGCCAGCAATCAGCCCCAGCATTTT. It yields the protein CASSIEGAASNQPQHF. V gene TRBV19 combines with J gene TRBJ1-5; D remains ambiguous. V lost 0 bases to trimming and J lost 1 base, with 10 bases between them. This CDR3 contains 16 residues. CDR1 is LNHDA and CDR2 is SQIVND in the germline V gene (reference sequence).